The 15 T cell receptor beta chains below all came from one sample that was sequenced in a study of CD8+ T cells in alopecia areata. Treatment described: oral pan-JAK inhibitor, 5-10 mg twice daily. cDNA reverse transcribed from extracted RNA served as the sequencing template. Profiled with immunoSEQ multiplex PCR; TCRdb holds only in-frame clones, not every one. This table has around 190,000 clones, less than 65% appearing once. Sequenced here: CD4+ T cells sorted from blood, sampled at week 24, from a patient treated with tofacitinib. The receptors derive from a human donor with alopecia areata.

The J gene is TRBJ1-1, the V gene TRBV6-1; TRBD1 agrees at 7 bases. The CDR3 runs to 11 residues. Germline-derived CDR1 and CDR2 are MNHNS and SASEGT. J gave up 11 bases and V 6 bases, and 6 bases lay outside the gene matches. As DNA, the CDR3 is TGTGCCAGCAGCCGACAGGGAGGCGCTTTCTTT. The encoded protein is CASSRQGGAFF.

This clone was seen only a few times. V and J are TRBV4-3 and TRBJ2-5, with 7 bases matching TRBD1. Germline V lookup: CDR1 LGHNA, CDR2 YSLEER. The J segment lost 3 bases and the V segment lost 3 bases, leaving 4 bases of the junction unmatched. CDR3 size: 14 residues. The CDR3 spells CASSQEQGKETQYF. CDR3 bases: TGCGCCAGCAGCCAGGAACAGGGGAAAGAGACCCAGTACTTC.

V gene TRBV5-1 combines with J gene TRBJ2-5; 15 nucleotides align to TRBD2. V lost 4 bases to trimming and J lost 7 bases; unmatched junction nucleotides: 8. The germline gives CDR1 SGHRS, CDR2 YFSETQ. This CDR3 is built from 16 residues. The CDR3 reads CASSTGLAGGPGTQYF. CDR3 in DNA: TGCGCCAGCAGCACCGGACTAGCGGGGGGGCCGGGGACCCAGTACTTC.

In this sample, this clone turned up a few times. The chain joins TRBV30 to TRBJ1-1; the D is unclear. This CDR3 is built from 14 residues. V dropped 0 bases and J dropped 2 bases, with 10 bases sitting between them. Germline V lookup: CDR1 GTSNPN, CDR2 SVGIG (reference sequence). CDR3 residues: CAWSVSNGNTEAFF. In DNA, the CDR3 is TGTGCCTGGAGTGTATCAAACGGAAACACTGAAGCTTTCTTT.

The chain carries TRBV5-6 and TRBJ1-2; TRBD1 matches 10 bases. The trim removed 3 bases at V and 7 bases at J, leaving 3 bases unmatched. CDR1 is SGHDT and CDR2 is YYEEEE in the germline V gene. The CDR3 is 13 residues long. DNA of the CDR3: TGTGCCAGCAGCTGGGGACAGGGGATTGGCTACACCTTC. This encodes CASSWGQGIGYTF.

The chain carries TRBV29-1 and TRBJ2-2, with unresolved D. The CDR3 loop spans 11 amino acids. V lost 4 bases to trimming and J lost 2 bases, with 2 bases between them. From germline, CDR1 is SQVTM and CDR2 ANQGSEA. The CDR3 DNA reads as TGCAGCGTTGGAAACACCGGGGAGCTGTTTTTT. Its translation is CSVGNTGELFF.

The chain recombines TRBV14 with TRBJ1-2; D gene uncertain. The CDR3 has 12 residues. Between the trimmed V and J ends, which lost 0 bases and 8 bases, there was a span of 7 bases. Germline loops: CDR1 SGHDN, CDR2 FVKESK. In nucleotides, the CDR3 is TGTGCCAGCAGCCAAGATTCCCTGGGCTACACCTTC. This gives the protein CASSQDSLGYTF.

The chain recombines TRBV10-3 with TRBJ2-7, with 9 bases lining up with TRBD1. Unmatched junction bases numbered 5, after V lost 7 bases and J lost 1 base. The CDR3 has 14 amino acids. Per germline, CDR1 ENHRY and CDR2 SYGVKD. The CDR3 reads CAIKGQGSSYEQYF. The CDR3 nucleotides read TGTGCCATCAAGGGACAGGGTAGTTCCTACGAGCAGTACTTC.

The chain uses TRBV5-6 and TRBJ2-1; no clear D gene. Between the trimmed V and J ends, which lost 2 bases and 8 bases, there was a span of 8 bases. This CDR3 is built from 12 residues. Per the germline V gene, CDR1 is SGHDT and CDR2 is YYEEEE. The CDR3 loop is CASSFGSDEQFF. Written as DNA, the CDR3 is TGTGCCAGCAGCTTTGGATCGGATGAGCAGTTCTTC.

The rearrangement uses TRBV30 and TRBJ1-6, with TRBD1 as a possible D gene (5 bases). Germline V gene data show CDR1 as GTSNPN and CDR2 as SVGIG (reference sequence). V lost 5 bases, J lost 14 bases, and 19 bases lay in between. The CDR3 sequence is 13 residues long. This CDR3 reads CAWFHESGGTLHF. CDR3 sequence (DNA): TGTGCCTGGTTTCACGAATCGGGGGGAACCCTCCACTTT.

The CDR3 spells CATSRVGEGAWQPQHF. CDR3 in DNA: TGTGCCACCAGCAGAGTGGGAGAGGGGGCATGGCAGCCCCAGCATTTT. The J gene is TRBJ1-5, the V gene TRBV15; TRBD1 matches at 7 bases. V shed 1 base, J shed 7 bases, and the junction held 10 bases outside the gene matches. CDR1 and CDR2 (germline): LNHNV, YYDKDF (reference sequence). This CDR3 spans 16 amino acids.

This sequence joins TRBV29-1 and TRBJ1-1; D is ambiguous. The CDR3 covers 14 residues. Trimming took 7 bases from V and 0 from J, leaving 15 bases between them. Germline-derived CDR1 and CDR2 are SQVTM and ANQGSEA. CDR3 protein: CSALRAGLNTEAFF. The CDR3 DNA reads as TGCAGCGCCCTGCGGGCAGGCCTGAACACTGAAGCTTTCTTT. The full variable domain, in which reference TRBV29-1 and TRBJ1-1 provide the parts outside the CDR3, is SAVISQKPSRDICQRGTSLTIQCQVDSQVTMMFWYRQQPGQSLTLIATANQGSEATYESGFVIDKFPISRPNLTFSTLTVSNMSPEDSSIYLCSALRAGLNTEAFFGQGTRLTVV.

The chain combines TRBV30 with TRBJ2-1, with TRBD1 matching 8 bases. With 0 bases clipped from V and 3 bases from J, the junction kept 4 bases outside the gene matches. Germline V gives CDR1 GTSNPN, CDR2 SVGIG (reference sequence). CDR3 length: 15 amino acids. The CDR3 bases are TGTGCCTGGAGTGTAGGGGACAGGTTCTACAATGAGCAGTTCTTC. Translation gives CAWSVGDRFYNEQFF.

This clone has just a few counts. The gene calls are TRBV2 and TRBJ2-3; D may be TRBD2 (5 bases). The CDR3 extends over 12 amino acids. Trimming pared 7 bases from V and 7 bases from J, leaving 12 bases between. Per germline, CDR1 SNHLY and CDR2 FYNNEI. In DNA, the CDR3 is TGTGCCAGCACTAGCATGGCTAATACGCAGTATTTT. It yields the protein CASTSMANTQYF.

There are a few counts of this clone. V and J are TRBV29-1 and TRBJ2-2, with 7 bases identical to TRBD1. V lost 5 bases and J lost 6; bases outside the gene matches: 3. The CDR3 totals 12 residues. In germline, CDR1 is SQVTM, CDR2 ANQGSEA. CDR3 protein: CSVLQGPGELFF. The CDR3 DNA is TGCAGCGTTCTACAGGGGCCCGGGGAGCTGTTTTTT.